The clone carrying this TCR beta chain is a singleton in its sample. CD8+ and CD4+ T cells from blood underwent TCR beta sequencing, which was carried out in a high-throughput format. The data originate from a study of CD8 T cells in Susac syndrome. Random hexamers primed reverse transcription of about 0.5 to 1 ug RNA. TCRdb reanalysed the immunoSEQ multiplex PCR reads using MiXCR and keeps one entry per CDR3 protein. The table shows roughly 190,000 distinct CDR3 sequences, with around 95% occurring only once. This clonotype was obtained from a human donor with Susac syndrome. The specimen sequenced was CD4+ T cells from PBMCs.

Here the CDR3 reads CASSLSPENIQYF. CDR3 nucleotide sequence: TGTGCCAGCAGCTTATCCCCAGAAAACATTCAGTACTTC. The chain recombines TRBV11-2 with TRBJ2-4; no reliable D call. This CDR3 contains 13 residues. Trimming removed 2 bases at V and 5 bases at J, with 7 bases between. Germline CDR1 reads SGHAT; CDR2 reads FQNNGV.